This T cell receptor (beta chain) was documented in a study of T cell responses to AZD1222 COVID-19 vaccine. Second-dose timings of about 4 or about 12 weeks were pooled. General observations from the study: Only a handful of AZD1222 recipients were seropositive at baseline. Repertoires were obtained solely post-peak T cell response. Donors were chiefly white British, with a greater number of females, and clonal diversity was perhaps underestimated.

CDR3 length: 14 amino acids. Germline V gives CDR1 SNHLY, CDR2 FYNNEI. Trimming took 6 bases from V and 4 from J, leaving 14 bases between them. Using immunoSEQ multiplex PCR, the repertoire was profiled, and TCRdb retains in-frame clones only, with some absent. The sample records approximately 80,000 clones, 80% to 90% being singletons. As to this clone: Its antigen is currently unknown.

The material sequenced was peripheral blood, taken 28 days after the second AZD1222 dose. The V call is TRBV2, the J call TRBJ2-3; D unresolved. This receptor was taken from an adult who received the AZD1222 COVID-19 vaccine. CDR3 residues: CASSLLIQADTQYF. The CDR3, as DNA: TGTGCCAGCAGCCTCCTGATCCAGGCAGATACGCAGTATTTT.